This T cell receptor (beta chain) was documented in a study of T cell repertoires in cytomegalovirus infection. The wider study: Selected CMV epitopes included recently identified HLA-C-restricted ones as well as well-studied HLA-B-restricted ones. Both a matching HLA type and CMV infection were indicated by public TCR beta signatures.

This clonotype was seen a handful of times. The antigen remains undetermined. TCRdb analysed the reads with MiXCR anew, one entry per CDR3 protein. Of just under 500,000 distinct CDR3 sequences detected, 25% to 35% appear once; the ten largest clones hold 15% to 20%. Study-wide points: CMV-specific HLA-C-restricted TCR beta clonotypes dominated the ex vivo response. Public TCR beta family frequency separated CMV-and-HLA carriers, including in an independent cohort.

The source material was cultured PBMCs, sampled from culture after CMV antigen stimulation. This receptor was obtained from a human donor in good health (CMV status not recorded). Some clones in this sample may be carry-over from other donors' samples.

In nucleotides, the CDR3 is TGTGCCAGTAGTTCCAGGCTAGCGGGAGTTAGGGGATTGACGACAGATACGCAGTATTTT. It is translated as CASSSRLAGVRGLTTDTQYF. V and J are TRBV19 and TRBJ2-3; the match to TRBD2 covers 10 bases. CDR3 size: 20 residues. J was trimmed by 3 bases and V by 5 bases; bases with no gene match: 20. Germline CDR1 reads LNHDA; CDR2 reads SQIVND (reference sequence).